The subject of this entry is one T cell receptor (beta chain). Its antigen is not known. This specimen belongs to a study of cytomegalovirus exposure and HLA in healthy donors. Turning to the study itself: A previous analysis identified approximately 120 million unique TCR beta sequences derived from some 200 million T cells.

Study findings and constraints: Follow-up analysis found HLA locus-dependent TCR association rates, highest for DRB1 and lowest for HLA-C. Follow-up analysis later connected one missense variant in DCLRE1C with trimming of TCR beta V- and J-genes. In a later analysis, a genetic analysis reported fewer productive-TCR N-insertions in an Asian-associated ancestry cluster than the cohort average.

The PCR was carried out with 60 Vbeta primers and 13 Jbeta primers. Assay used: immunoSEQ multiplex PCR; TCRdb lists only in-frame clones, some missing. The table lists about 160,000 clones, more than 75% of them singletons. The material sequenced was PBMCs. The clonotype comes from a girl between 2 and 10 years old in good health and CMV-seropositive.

CDR3: CASIPPPDRSETQYF. CDR3 nucleotides: TGTGCCAGCATTCCTCCACCCGATCGTAGTGAGACCCAGTACTTC. The rearrangement links TRBV2 to TRBJ2-5; no definite D call. The ends were cut back, 7 bases at V and 5 bases at J, with 20 bases in the middle. The CDR3 loop spans 15 amino acids. The germline V gene has CDR1 SNHLY and CDR2 FYNNEI.